The rows below give T cell receptor beta chains drawn from one sample of a study of blood T cell repertoires in COVID-19. Using immunoSEQ multiplex PCR, the repertoire was profiled, and TCRdb retains in-frame clones only, with some absent. The sample contains hundreds of thousands of clones, about nine tenths of which appear only once. The sample comprised peripheral blood. These receptors were collected from a woman in her twenties or thirties with COVID-19, enrolled during active disease. Both conserved end residues are trimmed from each CDR3. Each record gives: J gene, D gene, V gene, CDR3 protein. A D gene is named only where the DNA matches it firmly.

TRBJ2-7 - TRBV2 ASSTSSYEQY
TRBJ2-7 TRBD1 TRBV3-1/TRBV3-2 ASSPGQGYEQY
TRBJ1-1 TRBD1 TRBV15 ATSRDRTGNTEAF
TRBJ1-1 - TRBV30 AWARKLNTEAF
TRBJ2-1 TRBD2 TRBV6-1 ASSELAGSYNEQF
TRBJ2-5 - TRBV14 ASSQEAGFETQY
TRBJ2-1 TRBD2 TRBV27 ASSLPGLAGGPMEQF
TRBJ2-7 - TRBV4-1 ASSQARNYEQY
TRBJ2-2 TRBD1 TRBV7-8 ASSLTGGEVGELF
TRBJ2-7 - TRBV29-1 SVELRYEQY
TRBJ1-6 TRBD1 TRBV2 ASRSGTANSPLH
TRBJ2-3 - TRBV18 ASSPARGNTDTQY
TRBJ2-3 TRBD1 TRBV19 ASSQDRVDTDTQY
TRBJ1-2 - TRBV27 ASSSLAGLYGYT
TRBJ2-2 TRBD1 TRBV7-3 ASSRTGFNTGELF
TRBJ2-5 - TRBV2 ASKTILQETQY
TRBJ1-2 TRBD1 TRBV6-5 ASSTRDSYGYT
TRBJ1-1 TRBD1 TRBV2 ASRRQGATEAF
TRBJ2-3 TRBD2 TRBV3-1/TRBV3-2 ASSQSGSGTDTQY